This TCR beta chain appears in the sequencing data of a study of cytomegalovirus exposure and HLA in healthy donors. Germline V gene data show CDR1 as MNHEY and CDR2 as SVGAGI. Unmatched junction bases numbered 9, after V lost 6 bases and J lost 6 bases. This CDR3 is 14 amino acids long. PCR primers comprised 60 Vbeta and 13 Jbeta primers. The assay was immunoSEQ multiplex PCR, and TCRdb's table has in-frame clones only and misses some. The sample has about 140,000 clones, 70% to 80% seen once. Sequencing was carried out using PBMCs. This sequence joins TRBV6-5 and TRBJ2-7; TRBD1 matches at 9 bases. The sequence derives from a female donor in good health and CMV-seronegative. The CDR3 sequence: CASRTGGAASEQYF. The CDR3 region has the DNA TGTGCCAGCAGAACAGGGGGCGCGGCAAGCGAGCAGTACTTC.